These 17 T cell receptor beta chains originate from one sample sequenced in a study of T cell repertoires in cytomegalovirus infection. What these receptors recognize is not known. TCRdb re-called the reads through MiXCR, storing one row per CDR3 protein. The sample holds about 480,000 distinct CDR3 sequences, roughly 34% seen once. This specimen was cultured PBMCs, taken from culture after CMV antigen stimulation. The source is a human donor in good health (CMV status not recorded). Some clones in this sample may be carry-over from other donors' samples.

This clonotype was seen more than once but under ten times. The DNA of the CDR3 is TGTGCCAGCAGCTTAGAGGTTCTAGCGGGAGCAGATACGCAGTATTTT. Encoded protein: CASSLEVLAGADTQYF. The chain joins TRBV4-2 to TRBJ2-3; 10 positions match TRBD2. CDR1 and CDR2 (germline): LGHNA, YNFKEQ. The V gene end was trimmed by 5 bases and the J gene end by 4 bases; junction bases not matched to a gene: 9. This CDR3 region has 16 residues.

The V call is TRBV7-8, the J call TRBJ1-3; TRBD1 is a possible D gene (5 bases). From germline, CDR1 is SGHVS and CDR2 FQNEAQ. The V and J ends lost 4 bases and 3 bases respectively, with 13 bases between them. The CDR3 extends over 15 amino acids. The CDR3 region is CASSSRLGGGNTIYF. As DNA, the CDR3 is TGTGCCAGCAGCTCCCGATTGGGGGGTGGAAACACCATATATTTT.

This chain links TRBV20-1 with TRBJ2-5, with 11 bases fitting TRBD2. V was clipped by 4 bases and J by 1 base; unmatched bases: 5. The CDR3 sequence is 15 residues long. Germline values: CDR1 DFQATT, CDR2 SNEGSKA (reference sequence). The CDR3 here is CSAIRLAGSQETQYF. The CDR3 DNA reads as TGCAGTGCTATTCGACTAGCGGGATCCCAAGAGACCCAGTACTTC.

The chain links TRBV7-9 to TRBJ1-4; the D is unclear. Germline values: CDR1 SEHNR, CDR2 FQNEAQ (reference sequence). The CDR3 is 13 residues long. The V end lost 2 bases, the J end lost 5 bases, and 6 bases lay between the germline ends. CDR3 in DNA: TGTGCCAGCAGCTTAAAACCCAATGAAAAACTGTTTTTT. It yields the protein CASSLKPNEKLFF.

The chain joins TRBV27 to TRBJ2-7, with D perhaps matching TRBD2 (5 bases). The CDR3 loop spans 13 amino acids. The V end lost 5 bases, the J end lost 0 bases, and 8 bases lay between the germline ends. Germline-derived CDR1 and CDR2 are MNHEY and SMNVEV (reference sequence). In nucleotides, the CDR3 is TGTGCCAGCAGTCACACTAGCTCCTACGAGCAGTACTTC. Translated, it gives CASSHTSSYEQYF.

V gene TRBV5-1 combines with J gene TRBJ2-3; D is perhaps TRBD2 (6 bases). This CDR3 contains 15 residues. V was trimmed by 4 bases and J by 6 bases, leaving 18 bases between them. Germline assignment: CDR1 SGHRS and CDR2 YFSETQ. CDR3 DNA: TGCGCCAGCAGCCCGGAGGGACTTCCAACTGATACGCAGTATTTT. This translates into CASSPEGLPTDTQYF.

This clonotype was seen at least ten times. The DNA for the CDR3 is TGTGCCAGCAGTTTAAAGGGGTTCTCTGGAAACACCATATATTTT. It is translated as CASSLKGFSGNTIYF. The V call is TRBV27, the J call TRBJ1-3, with a tentative D call TRBD1 (5 bases). V was shortened by 2 bases and J by 0 bases, with 8 bases between the two germline ends. CDR3 size: 15 residues. Germline V gene sequence: CDR1 MNHEY, CDR2 SMNVEV (reference sequence).

This chain links TRBV7-2 with TRBJ2-2; D possibly uses TRBD1 or TRBD2 (5 bases each). CDR1 is SGHTA and CDR2 is FQGNSA in the germline V gene. The V end lost 5 bases, the J end lost 5 bases, and 18 bases lay between the germline ends. The CDR3 loop spans 16 amino acids. Here the CDR3 DNA reads TGTGCCAGCAGCCCAAGACAGCGGATGAATACCGGGGAGCTGTTTTTT. As protein: CASSPRQRMNTGELFF.

This chain joins TRBV28 and TRBJ2-1, with 7 bases that match TRBD2. The junction had 10 bases not matched to a gene; V was cut back by 1 base and J by 4 bases. Per the germline V gene, CDR1 is MDHEN and CDR2 is SYDVKM. This CDR3 contains 17 residues. CDR3 sequence (DNA): TGTGCCAGCAGTTTATACCCCCGCGGGGGAAGATACAATGAGCAGTTCTTC. Protein product: CASSLYPRGGRYNEQFF. Filled out from reference TRBV28 and TRBJ2-1, the complete variable domain reads DVKVTQSSRYLVKRTGEKVFLECVQDMDHENMFWYRQDPGLGLRLIYFSYDVKMKEKGDIPEGYSVSREKKERFSLILESASTNQTSMYLCASSLYPRGGRYNEQFFGPGTRLTVL.

The V call is TRBV11-2, the J call TRBJ1-5, with D perhaps TRBD1 (5 bases). The germline gives CDR1 SGHAT, CDR2 FQNNGV. The CDR3 loop spans 15 amino acids. V was pared by 5 bases and J by 7 bases, with 18 bases between. The CDR3 reads CASSQGLSSGQPQHF. CDR3 nucleotide sequence: TGTGCCAGCAGCCAGGGTTTGTCTTCTGGACAGCCCCAGCATTTT.

V usage is TRBV7-9 and J usage is TRBJ1-1; no definite D call. The germline CDR1 and CDR2 sequences are SEHNR and FQNEAQ (reference sequence). V lost 1 base and J 6 bases, leaving 9 bases between the germline ends. The CDR3 has 13 amino acids. The CDR3 region has the DNA TGTGCCAGCAGCTTAGAACGGGTGGCTGAAGCTTTCTTT. Translating it yields CASSLERVAEAFF.

A few counts support this clonotype. The V gene is TRBV7-3, the J gene TRBJ1-2; 11 nucleotides align to TRBD1. V lost 3 bases, J lost 8 bases, and 5 bases stayed unmatched. The CDR3 covers 14 residues. Germline lookup yields CDR1 SGHTA and CDR2 FQGTGA. In DNA form, the CDR3 reads TGTGCCAGCAGCTTCCGGGACAGGGGGAACGGCTACACCTTC. Its translation: CASSFRDRGNGYTF. Drawing the rest from reference TRBV7-3 and TRBJ1-2, the complete variable domain is GAGVSQTPSNKVTEKGKYVELRCDPISGHTALYWYRQSLGQGPEFLIYFQGTGAADDSGLPNDRFFAVRPEGSVSTLKIQRTERGDSAVYLCASSFRDRGNGYTFGSGTRLTVV.

CDR3 region: CASDQGRDTEAFF. The CDR3 DNA reads as TGTGCCAGCGATCAGGGTAGGGACACTGAAGCTTTCTTT. The chain combines TRBV25-1 with TRBJ1-1; TRBD1 might be the D (5 bases). V shed 8 bases and J shed 3 bases, with 13 bases lying between them. The germline CDR1 and CDR2 sequences are MGHDK and SYGVNS. This CDR3 region has 13 residues.

This chain connects TRBV19 to TRBJ1-2, with D maybe TRBD1 (5 bases). Germline V gives CDR1 LNHDA, CDR2 SQIVND (reference sequence). The CDR3 covers 15 residues. V dropped 9 bases and J dropped 2 bases, with 19 bases sitting between them. The CDR3 region is CASLGDGTGNYGYTF. The CDR3 DNA reads TGTGCCAGCTTAGGGGACGGAACGGGGAACTATGGCTACACCTTC.

This clonotype was counted between two and nine times. The chain joins TRBV7-9 to TRBJ1-6; a weak D match, TRBD1 (5 bases). Germline CDR1 reads SEHNR; CDR2 reads FQNEAQ (reference sequence). V shed 5 bases and J shed 7 bases, with 12 bases lying between them. This CDR3 is 14 amino acids long. The CDR3 region is CASSPDTGNSPLHF. In DNA form, the CDR3 reads TGTGCCAGCAGCCCGGACACTGGAAATTCACCCCTCCACTTT.

This clonotype occurred a few times. The chain employs TRBV27 and TRBJ2-3; D might be TRBD2 (6 bases). Germline CDR1 and CDR2: MNHEY and SMNVEV (reference sequence). This CDR3 has 16 amino acids. V was shortened by 1 base and J by 1 base, with 12 bases between the two germline ends. CDR3 loop: CASSLFAGTGTDTQYF. The CDR3 region has the DNA TGTGCCAGCAGTTTATTCGCCGGGACTGGCACAGATACGCAGTATTTT.

Turning to this clonotype: At one end the junction does not follow the germline gene, possibly because of a read error. The J gene is TRBJ2-1, the V gene TRBV12-3 or TRBV12-4; a possible D gene is TRBD2 (6 bases). The CDR3 sequence is 15 residues long. As DNA, the CDR3 is TGTGCCAGCAGCCCAGCGGGCGGCTCCTACAGTGAGCAGTTCTTC. The encoded protein is CASSPAGGSYSEQFF.